The T cell receptor (beta chain) under discussion was sequenced for a study of T cell responses to AZD1222 COVID-19 vaccine (dated by TCRdb to the early 2020s). The study in broad terms: AZD1222 recipients with second doses at about 4 weeks or about 12 weeks were pooled, because spike-specific TCR depth and breadth did not differ between schedules. TCR sequencing was performed for 230 to 250 trial participants, of whom some 200 were given two doses of AZD1222 and about 25 were given two doses of MenACWY control vaccine. Enrollment into the trials was organized by age into subgroups of 18-55, 56-69 and 70-plus years, and those subgroups contained approximately 160, 26 and 62 TCR-sequenced participants, respectively. General study outcomes and caveats: The 56-69-year group was small, and its depth increase did not reach significance, likely because of low power. Participants were mostly white British and included more females than males, and it was suggested by the authors that clonal diversity may have been underestimated. Vaccine-associated CD4 TCRs spanned the whole spike protein, with dominant responses in regions 160-218 and 743-854. Conclusions about previously exposed vaccinees are limited because only 5 or 6 AZD1222 recipients were SARS-CoV-2 seropositive at baseline. Because no day 14 peak-response samples were available, repertoires were characterized only after the peak T cell response. Epitopes outside the regions mutated in the B.1.351 and B.1.1.7 variants were reportedly recognized by nearly half of the unique spike-specific TCRs. A significant rise in spike-specific TCR breadth and depth was observed after two AZD1222 doses relative to day 0 and relative to MenACWY recipients.

About this clone itself: The target of this receptor is not known. No much larger clone is present one base from it, and per-base qualities are unavailable.

The CDR3 regions of human TCRbeta chains were analyzed by immunosequencing. Turning to the authors' computational methods: Repertoire TCRs were matched against a reference library of SARS-CoV-2-specific TCRs generated with the MIRA antigen-specificity platform. Breadth was defined as the fraction of unique TCRs that were SARS-CoV-2-associated, and depth was defined as the fraction of total T cells that were SARS-CoV-2-associated. Each spike-specific TCR was assigned to its reactive spike region and to a CD4 or CD8 class using the MIRA data. Log10-transformed breadth and depth values were compared by one-way ANOVA with Sidak's multiple comparisons tests. The immuneACCESS repertoire file appears here via TCRdb, limited to in-frame rearrangements. These files lack a portion of the clones; in checked studies, under half of the deficit traces to unresolved V genes, and the cause of the others is not known. V and J calls plus clone size are reproduced from that table; the DNA served to infer D and trimming. The sample table records just over 80,000 clones; over 80% of these occur just once. The ten largest clones add up to over 5.5% of the sample.

The sample's time point label, decoded: baseline before first vaccination. Samples from vaccinated people were obtained from the UK trials COV001 and COV002, which included a single-blind randomized controlled phase 2/3 trial of AZD1222 (ChAdOx1 nCoV-19) in healthy adults. For TCRbeta chain sequencing, PBMC samples were collected from trial participants at day 0 and at day 28 after the second dose. The CDR3, cysteine through phenylalanine, is 14 amino acids long. The only DNA kept is the CDR3, 42 bases in frame from the first base. For this chain, trimming is 7 bases at the V end and 4 bases at the J end, and the number of junction bases without a gene match is 7. From the germline V gene, CDR1 is SGHRS and CDR2 is YFSETQ.

The sequence links TRBV5-1 to TRBJ1-2; 10 central bases correspond to TRBD1. The source material was peripheral blood, sampled on day 0 of AZD1222 vaccination. The TCR sequence derives from an adult in good health. CDR3 reads: CASHPGQGLYGYTF. The nucleotide sequence is TGCGCCAGCCATCCGGGACAGGGGCTCTATGGCTACACCTTC.